This TCR beta chain emerged from a study of shared clonotypes between healthy human individuals. Study as a whole: Three CD4 naive, three CD4 memory, two CD8 naive and one CD8 memory plate were used per donor.

In the case of this clone: The antigen remains undetermined.

CD45RO-negative, CCR7-selected cells formed the naive CD8 fraction, which excluded terminally differentiated effector memory CD45RA+ cells. The donor population consisted of healthy HIV-negative adults with no recent acute infections or vaccinations. Whole-study findings and limits: Clonotypes shared by all four donors outscored non-shared clonotypes in generation probability. Clonotype sharing among donors was expected to depend on sequencing depth.

The V and J ends lost 1 base and 0 bases respectively, with 10 bases between them. This CDR3 has 15 amino acids. The germline V gene has CDR1 MGHRA and CDR2 YSYEKL. Sequencing used immunoSEQ multiplex PCR; TCRdb keeps in-frame clones, though not all of them. Seen here are about 820,000 clones, 85% to 95% observed once, and the top ten hold less than 25%. Sequenced: naive CD8+ T cells sorted from blood. This sequence originates from a man aged 25 to 40 in good health. The chain joins TRBV4-1 to TRBJ2-7; D is unresolved. The CDR3 coding sequence is TGCGCCAGCAGCCAAGCTTACCGGAGCTCCTACGAGCAGTACTTC. Amino acid sequence: CASSQAYRSSYEQYF.